The T cell receptor beta chain under discussion was sequenced for a study of CD8 T cells in Susac syndrome. General study points: The study recognized that the number of individuals in its TCR sequencing and HLA analysis was relatively small.

From blood CD8+ and CD4+ T cells, TCR beta sequences were generated. Negative isolation was used for CD8+ and CD4+ T cells, and FACS enrichment was applied to TEMRA cells. The RNA, 0.5 to 1 ug, was put through reverse transcription using random hexamers. The method of amplification for TCR beta CDR3 was immunoSEQ multiplex PCR, covering 54 Vbeta and 13 Jbeta. TCRdb re-called the immunoSEQ multiplex PCR reads with MiXCR, one entry per CDR3 protein. The repertoire includes over 95,000 distinct CDR3 sequences, around 90% of them detected once, and 0.14% sits in the top ten. CDR3 size: 16 residues. J lost 3 bases, V lost 1 base, and 4 bases had no gene match. Looked up from germline, CDR1 is SGHRS and CDR2 is YFSETQ. A remark on this clonotype: Its antigen is not identified.

The receptor was derived from a human donor in good health. J is TRBJ2-3 and V is TRBV5-1; 11 positions match TRBD2. The sample was CD4+ T cells from PBMCs. This CDR3 reads CASSLQLAGDTDTQYF. CDR3 nucleotide sequence: TGCGCCAGCAGCTTGCAACTAGCGGGAGATACAGATACGCAGTATTTT.